Listed below are T cell receptor beta chains from one sample, sequenced in a study of radiotherapy plus CTLA-4 blockade in lung cancer. TCRdb's table, derived via immunoSEQ multiplex PCR, lists solely in-frame clones and lacks some. This table holds roughly 62,000 clones, approximately 75% found once. Sequenced material: peripheral blood, taken from a patient treated with radiotherapy plus ipilimumab. These receptors all come from a human donor with non-small cell lung cancer who had a complete response to radiotherapy plus ipilimumab. CDR3s leave out the opening cysteine and the closing phenylalanine or tryptophan. Fields, in order: J gene, V gene, CDR3 protein.

TRBJ1-2	TRBV19	ASTRDRNYGYT
TRBJ2-7	TRBV18	ASSKARSYEQY
TRBJ1-6	TRBV10-2	ASSEPPSGLNSPLH
TRBJ1-3	TRBV9	ASSVAWGGNSGNTIY
TRBJ1-2	TRBV20-1	SARDVYGYT
TRBJ1-3	TRBV19	ASSIKGNTIY
TRBJ2-2	TRBV7-2	ASSLGGLTNTGELF
TRBJ1-3	TRBV4-1	ASSQATGVRSGNTIY
TRBJ1-2	TRBV13	ASSSYRDRVYGYT
TRBJ2-7	TRBV30	AWSGSGGTYEQY
TRBJ1-2	TRBV18	ASSPKKQGYGYT
TRBJ1-4	TRBV5-8	ASSLEGAGGFPNEKLF
TRBJ1-4	TRBV5-8	ASSPMGGEKLF
TRBJ2-7	TRBV5-1	ASSLRLPLDEQY
TRBJ2-2	TRBV7-7	ASSLAGSSNTGELF
TRBJ2-5	TRBV7-9	ASSLGGQGTETQY
TRBJ2-6	TRBV18	ASSPAGRADSGANVLT
TRBJ1-1	TRBV5-8	ASSSGEGRGYTEAF
TRBJ2-5	TRBV19	ASSTPPGETQY
TRBJ2-5	TRBV18	ASSPGQETQY
TRBJ1-1	TRBV9	ASSVQSNTEAF
TRBJ2-1	TRBV7-9	ASSSGLAGLVGLWNEQF
TRBJ1-2	TRBV9	ASSVGPKANYGYT
TRBJ1-2	TRBV5-6	ASSLRVSSANYGYT
TRBJ2-1	TRBV11-2	ASSLDRAGEQF
TRBJ2-6	TRBV4-3	ASSQEPSGGVLT
TRBJ2-1	TRBV7-6	ASSLGRLAGGMGNEQF
TRBJ1-1	TRBV5-1	ASRAGAGQNTEAF
TRBJ1-1	TRBV29-1	SVEAGYLDEAF
TRBJ1-2	TRBV6-1	ASSSWTGLNYGYT
TRBJ1-1	TRBV6-1	ASRGEGRSTEAF
TRBJ1-1	TRBV18	ASSPGVGSYTEAF
TRBJ1-2	TRBV7-8	ASSFKINYGYT
TRBJ1-1	TRBV19	ASTPRGGPTTEAF
TRBJ1-1	TRBV20-1	SAITGVRAF
TRBJ2-3	TRBV9	ASSVGVAHFGVDTQY
TRBJ1-1	TRBV5-1	ASSAPGQGASEAF
TRBJ1-2	TRBV19	ASTPRSPPGPSANYGYT
TRBJ2-3	TRBV9	ASSPGQGIPTDTQY
TRBJ1-6	TRBV1	TSSPTDSSSYNSPLH
TRBJ2-1	TRBV4-3	ASSQAAYNEQF
TRBJ2-7	TRBV7-6	ASSLGYGASSYEQY
TRBJ2-7	TRBV7-9	ASSLGGGPYEQY
TRBJ2-4	TRBV9	ASSVGTANIQY
TRBJ2-5	TRBV4-1	ASSQGTGEETQY
TRBJ2-5	TRBV29-1	SVEGDRVETQY
TRBJ2-3	TRBV18	ASSYVGASTDTQY
TRBJ1-2	TRBV2	ASTAYGYT
TRBJ2-5	TRBV10-1	ASSENGKETQY
TRBJ1-3	TRBV6-5	ASSYSFRQGGNTIY
TRBJ2-3	TRBV29-1	SVLLAGGRSDTQY